Below are 3 T cell receptor beta chains sequenced from a single sample in a study of blood T cell repertoires in COVID-19. Assay: immunoSEQ multiplex PCR; the TCRdb copy retains only in-frame clones and omits some. The repertoire includes 60,000 or so clones, roughly 83% of them detected once, and roughly 10% sits in the top ten. Sequenced: peripheral blood. These receptors came from a man in his thirties or forties with COVID-19, enrolled during active disease.

V is TRBV19 and J is TRBJ2-1; TRBD2 agrees at 14 bases. The CDR3 has 18 residues. After removal of 7 bases from V and 2 bases from J, the junction contained 10 bases not matched to a gene. Germline V lookup: CDR1 LNHDA, CDR2 SQIVND (reference sequence). This chain's CDR3 is CASTPGTSGSATYNEQFF. The CDR3 DNA follows: TGTGCCAGTACCCCGGGGACTAGCGGGAGCGCGACCTACAATGAGCAGTTCTTC.

The chain has TRBV7-2 and TRBJ1-1, with a weak D call TRBD1 (6 bases). The CDR3 consists of 15 residues. The germline CDR1 and CDR2 sequences are SGHTA and FQGNSA. Trimming pared 5 bases from V and 3 bases from J, leaving 16 bases between. The CDR3 sequence is CASSAVQGVDTEAFF. Here the CDR3 DNA reads TGTGCCAGCAGCGCCGTACAGGGTGTGGACACTGAAGCTTTCTTT.

The chain recombines TRBV6-2 or TRBV6-3 with TRBJ2-7; 8 bases agree with TRBD1. Looked up from germline, CDR1 is MNHEY and CDR2 is SVGEGT. The V and J ends lost 5 bases and 2 bases, in that order; junction bases with no gene match: 5. There are 14 residues in the CDR3. CDR3 sequence: CASSRQGTTYEQYF. The CDR3 nucleotides read TGTGCCAGCAGTAGACAGGGGACGACCTACGAGCAGTACTTC.